This T cell receptor (beta chain) stems from a study of cytomegalovirus exposure and HLA in healthy donors. Note on this clone: The antigen remains unidentified.

The junction had 6 bases not matched to a gene; V was cut back by 4 bases and J by 3 bases. The V gene's germline CDR1 is SGHRS and CDR2 YFSETQ. The CDR3 has 14 residues. This PCR relied on a set of 60 Vbeta primers and 13 Jbeta primers. Some clones are missing from TCRdb's copy, which holds only in-frame ones; the method was immunoSEQ multiplex PCR. This sample has some 170,000 clones; 9.5% occur once, and the top ten carry approximately 1.4%. Study results and limitations: Some V segments, including TRBV6-2 and TRBV6-3, were excluded as indistinguishable. Earlier analysis found most TCR beta V segments productive about 90% or about 30% of the time.

This chain connects TRBV5-1 to TRBJ2-7; 8 nucleotides line up with TRBD1. Sample: PBMCs. The sequence derives from a woman aged 25 to 39 in good health and CMV-seropositive. The CDR3 loop reads CASSPVDRDYEQYF. The CDR3 nucleotides are TGCGCCAGCAGCCCCGTGGACAGGGACTACGAGCAGTACTTC.